A single sample gave rise to the 26 T cell receptor beta chains below, sequenced in a study of shared clonotypes between healthy human individuals. The repertoire was sequenced with immunoSEQ multiplex PCR; TCRdb's copy has only in-frame clones and lacks some. The sample consists of hundreds of thousands of clones, roughly 95% of them appearing once. CD8 cells classed as naive were CD45RO-negative and positively selected for CCR7, excluding terminally differentiated effector memory CD45RA+ cells. The sample consisted of naive CD8+ T cells sorted from blood. These receptors were obtained from a young woman in good health.

In DNA, the CDR3 is TGTGCCAGCAGTTTAGTGGCTAATGAAAAACTGTTTTTT. This gives the protein CASSLVANEKLFF. This chain uses TRBV27 with TRBJ1-4; D not resolved. This CDR3 is built from 13 residues. Trimming stripped 2 bases from V and 3 bases from J, with 4 bases between. Germline-derived CDR1 and CDR2 are MNHEY and SMNVEV (reference sequence).

This chain links TRBV9 with TRBJ2-7; the match to TRBD2 covers 7 bases. The germline gives CDR1 SGDLS, CDR2 YYNGEE. This CDR3 comprises 15 residues. J gave up 2 bases and V 3 bases, and 8 bases lay outside the gene matches. For the CDR3, the DNA is TGTGCCAGCAGCGAGGGAGCTAGCGGACCCTACGAGCAGTACTTC. It specifies CASSEGASGPYEQYF.

The chain employs TRBV5-8 and TRBJ2-3; 10 bases agree with TRBD1. The CDR3 length is 16 residues. Germline V CDR1 and CDR2: SGHTS, YDEGEE. The trim removed 0 bases at V and 1 base at J, leaving 2 bases unmatched. Written as DNA, the CDR3 is TGTGCCAGCAGCTTGGTAGGGACAGGGGGCACAGATACGCAGTATTTT. Amino acid sequence: CASSLVGTGGTDTQYF.

This chain links TRBV15 with TRBJ2-7, with D perhaps being TRBD1 or TRBD2 (5 bases each). V was cut by 3 bases and J by 6 bases, with 12 bases left in between. Per the germline V gene, CDR1 is LNHNV and CDR2 is YYDKDF (reference sequence). The CDR3 length is 13 residues. The CDR3 DNA is TGTGCCACCAGCAGTCTACTAGGGGCCGAGCAGTACTTC. Translation: CATSSLLGAEQYF. The full variable domain, rest sourced from reference TRBV15 and TRBJ2-7, is DAMVIQNPRYQVTQFGKPVTLSCSQTLNHNVMYWYQQKSSQAPKLLFHYYDKDFNNEADTPDNFQSRRPNTSFCFLDIRSPGLGDTAMYLCATSSLLGAEQYFGPGTRLTVT.

V gene TRBV13 combines with J gene TRBJ2-1; D call uncertain. This CDR3 spans 12 amino acids. Trimming stripped 0 bases from V and 7 bases from J, with 4 bases between. Germline V lookup: CDR1 PRHDT, CDR2 FYEKMQ (reference sequence). CDR3 protein: CASSLGSNEQFF. Here the CDR3 DNA reads TGTGCCAGCAGCTTAGGTTCTAATGAGCAGTTCTTC. The full variable domain, its missing parts supplied by reference TRBV13 and TRBJ2-1, is AAGVIQSPRHLIKEKRETATLKCYPIPRHDTVYWYQQGPGQDPQFLISFYEKMQSDKGSIPDRFSAQQFSDYHSELNMSSLELGDSALYFCASSLGSNEQFFGPGTRLTVL.

V usage is TRBV9 and J usage is TRBJ2-7, with a tentative D call TRBD1 (5 bases). CDR3 length: 12 residues. V was pared by 5 bases and J by 5 bases, with 11 bases between. Per germline, CDR1 SGDLS and CDR2 YYNGEE. CDR3 protein: CASSQTANEQYF. The DNA of the CDR3 is TGTGCCAGCAGTCAGACAGCCAACGAGCAGTACTTC. The full variable domain, completed using reference TRBV9 and TRBJ2-7, is DSGVTQTPKHLITATGQRVTLRCSPRSGDLSVYWYQQSLDQGLQFLIQYYNGEERAKGNILERFSAQQFPDLHSELNLSSLELGDSALYFCASSQTANEQYFGPGTRLTVT.

This clone appeared once. The genes are TRBV15 and TRBJ2-1; D is uncertain. The CDR3 contains 15 residues. Trimming took off 5 bases at V and 8 bases at J, with 19 bases between the two ends. Germline lookup yields CDR1 LNHNV and CDR2 YYDKDF (reference sequence). CDR3 in DNA: TGTGCCACCAGCGCTGCAGCTATTCAGATACATGAGCAGTTCTTC. Translating gives CATSAAAIQIHEQFF.

DNA for the CDR3: TGTGCCAGCAGCGTAGATGACGGAGTATATGGCTACACCTTC. Translated: CASSVDDGVYGYTF. The chain carries TRBV9 and TRBJ1-2; D ambiguous. Germline V lookup: CDR1 SGDLS, CDR2 YYNGEE. Trimming shortened V by 0 bases and J by 5 bases, and 11 bases separated the two germline ends. This CDR3 has 14 residues. Full variable domain (rest looked up from reference TRBV9 and TRBJ1-2): DSGVTQTPKHLITATGQRVTLRCSPRSGDLSVYWYQQSLDQGLQFLIQYYNGEERAKGNILERFSAQQFPDLHSELNLSSLELGDSALYFCASSVDDGVYGYTFGSGTRLTVV.

The chain couples TRBV4-1 to TRBJ1-2; possible D gene TRBD1, 5 bases. V lost 4 bases and J 3 bases, leaving 9 bases between the germline ends. The germline V gene has CDR1 MGHRA and CDR2 YSYEKL. The CDR3 contains 13 residues. The CDR3 DNA is TGCGCCAGCAGCCCCACCAGGGACTATGGCTACACCTTC. It is translated as CASSPTRDYGYTF.

The chain carries TRBV29-1 and TRBJ2-3; a possible D gene is TRBD2 (7 bases). Trimming removed 3 bases from V and 0 bases from J, with 25 bases in between. There are 19 residues in the CDR3. Germline CDR1 SQVTM, CDR2 ANQGSEA. The CDR3 nucleotides read TGCAGCGTTGACGGGGGGCGACCCAATCCCCCCTCAAGCACAGATACGCAGTATTTT. It codes for CSVDGGRPNPPSSTDTQYF.

The chain has TRBV4-1 and TRBJ2-5; D is undetermined. The end of the DNA is better explained by TRBJ2-7, so the J call may be wrong. The CDR3 runs 12 residues. Germline V gene lookup returns CDR1 MGHRA and CDR2 YSYEKL. CDR3 DNA sequence: TGCGCCAGCAGCCAAGGGAAGAGCGAGCAGTACTTC. Residues: CASSQGKSEQYF.

This chain uses TRBV11-2 with TRBJ1-1, with D perhaps matching TRBD1 (5 bases). V dropped 3 bases and J dropped 7 bases, with 6 bases sitting between them. CDR1 SGHAT and CDR2 FQNNGV come from the germline V gene. This CDR3 comprises 11 residues. The CDR3 sequence is CASSLGGEAFF. The CDR3 region has the DNA TGTGCCAGCAGCTTGGGGGGTGAAGCTTTCTTT.

This chain links TRBV5-5 with TRBJ1-2, with 7 bases aligning to TRBD1. The CDR3 totals 14 residues. The germline gives CDR1 SGHKS, CDR2 YYEKEE (reference sequence). Trimming removed 6 bases from V and 8 bases from J; junction bases left unmatched: 13. The CDR3 DNA reads TGTGCCAGCACCGAGATGGACAGGCCAGAGGGCTACACCTTC. It encodes CASTEMDRPEGYTF.

The chain joins TRBV28 to TRBJ1-5, with TRBD1 as a possible D gene (5 bases). Germline V gene data show CDR1 as MDHEN and CDR2 as SYDVKM. The germline V and J ends were trimmed by 0 bases and 3 bases, with 9 bases remaining between them. The CDR3 has 15 residues. This CDR3 reads CASSLWQGVNQPQHF. The CDR3 DNA is TGTGCCAGCAGTTTATGGCAGGGAGTCAATCAGCCCCAGCATTTT. Supplemented by reference TRBV28 and TRBJ1-5, the full variable domain reads DVKVTQSSRYLVKRTGEKVFLECVQDMDHENMFWYRQDPGLGLRLIYFSYDVKMKEKGDIPEGYSVSREKKERFSLILESASTNQTSMYLCASSLWQGVNQPQHFGDGTRLSIL.

The CDR3 here is CSVEDVAYEQYF. CDR3 DNA: TGCAGCGTTGAAGATGTCGCCTACGAGCAGTACTTC. The chain has TRBV29-1 and TRBJ2-7; no firm D call. Trimming pared 0 bases from V and 2 bases from J, leaving 5 bases between. Germline CDR1 and CDR2: SQVTM and ANQGSEA. CDR3 length equals 12 residues.

This clone was counted once. V and J are TRBV9 and TRBJ2-5; D not certain. Germline V gene sequence: CDR1 SGDLS, CDR2 YYNGEE. CDR3 size: 13 residues. V was cut by 5 bases and J by 2 bases, with 10 bases left in between. CDR3 nucleotide sequence: TGTGCCAGCAGTTTAAGAGATCAAGAGACCCAGTACTTC. Translation gives CASSLRDQETQYF. The whole variable domain, filled in from reference TRBV9 and TRBJ2-5, reads DSGVTQTPKHLITATGQRVTLRCSPRSGDLSVYWYQQSLDQGLQFLIQYYNGEERAKGNILERFSAQQFPDLHSELNLSSLELGDSALYFCASSLRDQETQYFGPGTRLLVL.

CDR3 in DNA: TGTGCCAGCAGCCAAGTATTCGGGTTTACAGATACGCAGTATTTT. Protein: CASSQVFGFTDTQYF. This sequence joins TRBV14 and TRBJ2-3; D unresolved. Germline CDR1 is SGHDN and CDR2 is FVKESK. The CDR3 spans 15 residues. V gave up 1 base and J gave up 3 bases, with 11 bases separating them. The variable domain in full, completed from reference TRBV14 and TRBJ2-3, reads EAGVTQFPSHSVIEKGQTVTLRCDPISGHDNLYWYRRVMGKEIKFLLHFVKESKQDESGMPNNRFLAERTGGTYSTLKVQPAELEDSGVYFCASSQVFGFTDTQYFGPGTRLTVL.

V is TRBV28 and J is TRBJ2-3; no reliable D call. CDR3 length equals 16 residues. CDR1 MDHEN and CDR2 SYDVKM come from the germline V gene. V gave up 2 bases and J gave up 2 bases, with 14 bases separating them. CDR3 sequence: CASSLESESPTDTQYF. CDR3 nucleotide sequence: TGTGCCAGCAGTTTAGAAAGCGAGAGTCCCACAGATACGCAGTATTTT.

V usage is TRBV7-9 and J usage is TRBJ2-2; 9 bases line up with TRBD2. Germline trimming cut 5 bases from V and 6 bases from J; bases unmatched to any gene: 13. CDR1 and CDR2 from the germline V gene are SEHNR and FQNEAQ (reference sequence). This CDR3 has 17 residues. Written as DNA, the CDR3 is TGTGCCAGCAGCCTTTCTGTGGTAGCGGGAGTCCCCGGGGAGCTGTTTTTT. Amino acids: CASSLSVVAGVPGELFF.

The V gene is TRBV27, the J gene TRBJ2-5; the D is unclear. This CDR3 contains 14 residues. V lost 5 bases and J 3 bases, leaving 13 bases between the germline ends. Germline CDR1 and CDR2: MNHEY and SMNVEV (reference sequence). CDR3 amino acids: CASSPDWREETQYF. In DNA form, the CDR3 reads TGTGCCAGCAGTCCCGACTGGAGAGAAGAGACCCAGTACTTC.

The chain uses TRBV6-4 and TRBJ2-2; D is unclear. V was shortened by 3 bases and J by 7 bases, with 3 bases between the two germline ends. The CDR3 consists of 11 residues. The V gene's germline CDR1 is MRHNA and CDR2 SNTAGT. This CDR3 is CASSEGGELFF. CDR3 coding DNA: TGTGCCAGCAGTGAGGGCGGGGAGCTGTTTTTT.

The chain recombines TRBV5-6 with TRBJ2-7; 9 nucleotides align to TRBD1. CDR3 length equals 14 residues. V dropped 1 base and J dropped 7; count of bases not matched to a gene: 6. Germline V gene sequence: CDR1 SGHDT, CDR2 YYEEEE. CDR3 DNA sequence: TGTGCCAGCAGCTTGAACAGGGGGCGTGCTGAGCAGTACTTC. Protein sequence: CASSLNRGRAEQYF.

The CDR3 DNA sequence: TGTGCCAGCAGCGAAAGTACCTACAATGAGCAGTTCTTC. Translating gives CASSESTYNEQFF. The gene calls are TRBV9 and TRBJ2-1; D gene uncertain. This CDR3 has 13 residues. V was trimmed by 3 bases and J by 2 bases, leaving 6 bases between them. Germline assignment: CDR1 SGDLS and CDR2 YYNGEE. The full variable domain, rest sourced from reference TRBV9 and TRBJ2-1, is DSGVTQTPKHLITATGQRVTLRCSPRSGDLSVYWYQQSLDQGLQFLIQYYNGEERAKGNILERFSAQQFPDLHSELNLSSLELGDSALYFCASSESTYNEQFFGPGTRLTVL.

V is TRBV5-4 and J is TRBJ2-7; 7 nucleotides align to TRBD1. J was trimmed by 2 bases and V by 3 bases; bases with no gene match: 5. The CDR3 runs 14 residues. Germline CDR1 SGHNT, CDR2 YYREEE (reference sequence). The CDR3: CASSSGQLTYEQYF. The CDR3 DNA sequence: TGTGCCAGCAGCTCGGGACAGTTAACCTACGAGCAGTACTTC.

The chain combines TRBV28 with TRBJ1-1; D not certain. V gave up 2 bases and J gave up 1 base, with 5 bases separating them. Germline V gives CDR1 MDHEN, CDR2 SYDVKM. The CDR3 contains 13 residues. The CDR3 nucleotides are TGTGCCAGCAGTTTACCCCCGAACACTGAAGCTTTCTTT. It yields the protein CASSLPPNTEAFF.

The chain employs TRBV11-2 and TRBJ2-7; D gene ambiguous. Trimming shortened V by 3 bases and J by 2 bases, and 11 bases separated the two germline ends. Germline V gives CDR1 SGHAT, CDR2 FQNNGV. The CDR3 is 14 residues long. The CDR3 here is CASSLSGITYEQYF. CDR3 DNA: TGTGCCAGCAGCTTGAGTGGGATAACCTACGAGCAGTACTTC.